This T cell receptor beta chain derives from a study of CD8 T cells in Susac syndrome. The RNA input was about 0.5 to 1 ug, and it was reverse transcribed with random hexamers. Coverage of TCR beta CDR3 amplification by immunoSEQ multiplex PCR extended to 54 Vbeta and 13 Jbeta. TCRdb reprocessed the immunoSEQ multiplex PCR reads with MiXCR, giving one entry per CDR3 protein. The sample lists approximately 190,000 distinct CDR3 sequences, 90% to 95% occurring once. Germline CDR1 and CDR2: SGHRS and YFSETQ. V was pared by 4 bases and J by 0 bases, with 14 bases between. The CDR3 spans 16 residues. The V gene is TRBV5-1, the J gene TRBJ1-5; weak D call: TRBD1 (5 bases). Sequenced: CD4+ T cells from PBMCs. The receptor comes from a human donor with multiple sclerosis. The CDR3, as DNA: TGCGCCAGCAGCCCCGGACACTACAATAGCAATCAGCCCCAGCATTTT. Protein sequence: CASSPGHYNSNQPQHF.